This TCR beta chain appears in the sequencing data of a study of control samples from healthy donors and cancer patients. Germline CDR1 is GTSNPN and CDR2 is SVGIG (reference sequence). The CDR3 extends over 15 amino acids. Germline trimming cut 7 bases from V and 3 bases from J; bases unmatched to any gene: 8. Here immunoSEQ multiplex PCR was the method, and the copy in TCRdb shows in-frame clones only, minus some. The sample gives roughly 370,000 clones, approximately 92% of which show up once; roughly 6.4% is in the top ten. This rearrangement joins TRBV30 to TRBJ2-2; 10 bases line up with TRBD1. The sequencing sample was made of PBMCs. The receptor was derived from a man aged 40-49 years with head and neck cancer. In DNA form, the CDR3 reads TGTGCCTTAGCGACCGGGACAGGGGACACCGGGGAGCTGTTTTTT. As protein: CALATGTGDTGELFF.